This TCR beta chain was sequenced for a study of human T cells and chemical hapten exposure. Study in general: TCR yields differed between samples (mainly from small differences in pooled library volume).

The CDR3 totals 16 residues. The V end was cut by 1 base, the J end by 0 bases, with 9 bases between. From germline, CDR1 is KGHSH and CDR2 LQKENI. This clonotype showed up many times. Methods used by the authors: There were a median of approximately 96,000 TCRs per sample, with a range from roughly 23,224 to 690,600. One entry per CDR3 protein, called by TCRdb with MiXCR from the RACE reads. For this entry, the V and J calls and clone size follow TCRdb and not the study's own pipeline. The table shows around 100,000 distinct CDR3 sequences, with more than 10% occurring only once. The time point denotes: pre-sensitization, week 0. Documented treatment: therapeutic diphenylcyclopropenone sensitization with weekly scalp DPC.

Material: whole blood, obtained in connection with sensitization to the hapten diphenylcyclopropenone (DPC). This receptor was identified in a woman aged 55-69 years with alopecia areata. Some clones in this sample may be carry-over from other donors' samples. V and J are TRBV18 and TRBJ2-2, with no clear D. The CDR3 sequence: CASSPLGSSNTGELFF. The CDR3 bases are TGTGCCAGCTCACCACTGGGCAGTTCGAACACCGGGGAGCTGTTTTTT.